This T cell receptor beta chain originates from a study of cytomegalovirus exposure and HLA in healthy donors (dated by TCRdb to about 2017). For the study in its entirety: According to an earlier analysis of 450 to 650 of the donors, about 179 million T cells yielded 117 million unique TCR beta sequences and approximately 280 Gb of sequence data. In addition to the first cohort of 650 to 800 subjects, a separate validation cohort of approximately 130 different subjects was used. To study patterns of TCR occurrence, a later analysis re-analyzed previously published TCR beta repertoires from just over 650 donors and added high-resolution HLA genotyping. Because of strong linkage in the cohort, roughly five DR-DQ haplotypes were treated as single units for association and clustering. A later genetic analysis took genome-wide SNP genotypes for about three fifths of the 666 donors and used that subset as a discovery cohort. The study aimed to test whether signatures of past pathogen exposure could be identified by cataloging public T cell receptors. About 330 gigabases of sequencing data and 70 million to 95 million unique TCR sequences made up an early release that covered 640 HLA-typed donors. The number of donors typed differed by locus, with about 629-640 for A, B, C, DRB1 and DQB1, roughly 550 for DQA1, over 600 for DPA1, and some 440 for DPB1. An earlier analysis of a few hundred of the donors applied high-throughput TCR beta sequencing to assess whether each TCR beta V gene segment acted as functional or pseudogenic. All discovery cohort repertoires had been generated on a single sequencing platform. Across some 400 genotyped donors of the cohort, an average of approximately 240,000 unique TCR beta nucleotide sequences per donor were sequenced, and roughly 17% of those sequences were non-productive. Both class I and class II loci were covered by HLA typing, at four-digit resolution. Donor age, sex, ethnicity and CMV serostatus were compiled alongside the repertoire data. The study combined high-throughput TCR immunosequencing, statistical association of individual TCRs with disease status, and machine learning to predict cytomegalovirus infection status. The later analysis used no new phenotypic data to find candidate immune exposures, relying instead on TCR beta sequences and their occurrence across donors. Of the roughly 430 genotyped donors, approximately 80% fell in the genetic ancestry cluster associated with self-reported Caucasian donors. The study used immunosequencing to profile the T cell repertoires of more than 650 subjects and linked those repertoires to cytomegalovirus serostatus.

Regarding this clone: What antigen it recognizes has not been identified. Qualities for individual bases were not recorded, and no much larger clone is one base off.

The library was produced with the immunoSEQ multiplex PCR assay. A mixture of 60 forward primers for TCR Vbeta segments and 13 reverse primers for TCR Jbeta segments was used in the multiplex PCR. A multiplex PCR assay on genomic DNA amplified the CDR3 region of rearranged TCR beta genes. The Illumina HiSeq System was used to sequence the amplified TCR beta libraries as 87-base-pair reads. Per the authors' processing: A later analysis tallied roughly 76 million unique TCR beta chains across the roughly 610 repertoires, and around 10 million of those chains were shared by two or more donors. Raw reads were error-corrected and collapsed into unique sequences by a nearest-neighbor algorithm in which closely related sequences were merged to remove PCR and sequencing errors. To assign V, D and J gene segments, CDR3 sequences were aligned to IMGT reference sequences. For a sequence to be retained, a match of at least six nucleotides was required to both a V gene segment and a J gene segment. Rearrangements were classified as productive when the CDR3 lacked stop codons and remained in frame with V and J, and all other rearrangements were classified as non-productive. Following IMGT convention, CDR3 was defined as the stretch from the second conserved V-encoded cysteine up to the conserved J-encoded phenylalanine. The earlier analysis of 450 to 750 of the donors excluded any sequence lacking an unambiguous match to a single V gene segment. An earlier analysis of roughly 590 of the donors called V segments functional above 56.7% productive rearrangements and segregating when the between-donor standard deviation exceeded 5%. A statistical classification framework was built for diagnosing cytomegalovirus status from the catalog of TCR beta chain sequences. A later analysis assigned V and J genes by comparing TCR nucleotide sequences with IMGT/GENE-DB human TR gene sequences. A later analysis assigned CDR3 sequences and most-parsimonious VDJ recombination scenarios with the TCRdist pipeline. A later analysis defined each TCR beta chain by its CDR3 amino acid sequence plus V-gene family, and excluded reads lacking a unique V-gene family. In a later analysis, 450 to 600 highly shared, low-generation-probability nucleotide sequences were removed to address suspected cross-contamination and a sequencing artifact. In a later analysis, a clonal expansion index for each public chain was calculated from normalized within-repertoire ranks of inferred template counts. In a later analysis, generation probabilities were computed with a VDJ recombination model fitted to out-of-frame rearrangements, and the resulting probabilities were checked against IGoR. In a later analysis, TCR-TCR, TCR-HLA and TCR-CMV co-occurrence was scored with hypergeometric tests, and a repertoire-size bias correction was applied to TCR pairs. A later analysis estimated false discovery rates by permuting HLA or CMV assignments 20 times. In a later analysis, co-occurring TCRs were grouped with DBSCAN, and TCRdist sequence similarity was added when clustering was performed within HLA-allele-positive subsets. Repertoires with fewer than 30,000 or more than 120,000 public chains, plus five repertoires with anomalous nucleotide sharing, were excluded from co-occurrence clustering. In TCRdb, the immuneACCESS table is reduced to in-frame sequences with V and J assigned. These tables do not hold every clone; where another copy was compared, an unresolved V gene accounts for under half, and the others remain unexplained. V and J calls and clone size are those listed in that table; D and trimming were worked out from the DNA. The sample table lists roughly 200,000 clones, 70% to 85% of them with a count of one. Roughly 0.76% of the sample goes to the ten largest clones.

The paper as a whole reports these results and caveats: For the cohort, immune exposure information was limited to CMV serostatus. When HLA alleles, especially DR and DQ, strongly co-occurred, attributing TCR associations to individual alleles was difficult. Specific HLA alleles were associated with roughly 16,000 TCR beta sequences at a false discovery rate of 0.05 in a later analysis. The authors suggested that the approach could potentially be extended to other disease states and immunological phenotypes. Cytomegalovirus status was reported to be diagnosed by the classifier with high specificity and sensitivity in both the original and validation cohorts. In a later analysis, several top co-occurrence clusters were reported to appear linked to parvovirus B19, influenza, CMV and Epstein-Barr virus. The study listed 150 to 200 TCR beta chains as associated with cytomegalovirus. A further reported finding was that TCR beta sequences accurately predicted the HLA-A and HLA-B alleles for most subjects in the first cohort. In this cohort, only TCR beta chains were sequenced, and detectable features were limited by the absence of alpha or paired-chain data. In a later genetic analysis, a missense DCLRE1C variant was associated with V-gene and J-gene trimming of TCR beta chains, and the association was replicated in an independent cohort. HLA typing was unavailable for some donors at each locus, so association tests used only the typed subset. Because the 87-base-pair reads could not distinguish some IMGT-functional V segments, including TRBV6-2 and TRBV6-3, those segments were excluded. In vitro tests confirmed that a few of the cytomegalovirus-associated TCR beta chains recognize cytomegalovirus antigens. The earlier analysis of nearly 600 of the donors excluded roughly 16 rarely observed V segments, including chromosome 9 orphons, because counts were too low. Most TCR sequences were observed very rarely across donors, whereas some public TCRs were present in many individuals. Presence/absence analyses assumed roughly uniform sequencing depth across donors, an assumption that may not hold. Correlated functional status among segregating V segments might reflect linkage disequilibrium, but an unknown experimental factor could not be ruled out. In a later genetic analysis, fewer N-insertions in productive TCRs were reported among donors in an Asian-associated ancestry cluster than the approximately 630-donor mean. A cluster of highly shared sequence variants was judged likely to be a technical artifact of the sequencing pipeline. A later analysis found that most CMV-associated TCR beta chains appeared HLA-restricted, with HLA associations seemingly driven largely by CMV exposure. An earlier analysis of around 540 of the donors showed that most TCR beta V segments appeared in productive rearrangements either about 87% or about 30% of the time, which broadly matched IMGT annotations. According to a later analysis, TCR association rates differed among HLA loci, with DRB1 alleles showing the most associated TCRs and HLA-C alleles showing the fewest. In a later analysis, HLA-associated TCR beta chains were found to be more clonally expanded and to have lower generation probabilities than equally common non-associated chains.

Trimming at the junction amounts to 0 bases on V and 6 bases on J, and the germline ends lie 18 bases apart. The CDR3 starts with the cysteine, ends with the phenylalanine, and has 16 residues. Just CDR3 DNA is preserved here, 48 bases in frame from base 1. For CDR1 and CDR2, the germline V gene (reference sequence) lists SGHNT and YYREEE. In total, over 600 healthy bone marrow donors made up the cohort. At the time of sampling, every cohort member was nominally healthy, though immune exposures that went unrecorded were likely present. The donor tested CMV seronegative, placing the donor among the roughly 340 seronegative members of the cohort. Each donor provided a peripheral blood sample, and peripheral blood mononuclear cells were used for TCR beta sequencing. The Qiagen DNeasy Blood Extraction Kit was used to extract genomic DNA from the blood cell samples.

The sequenced sample was PBMCs. The chain is assembled from TRBV5-4 and TRBJ1-2, with no confident D gene call. The clonotype comes from a woman between 40 and 50 years old in good health and CMV-seronegative. The bases read TGTGCCAGCAGCTTGGCGGCGGAACTCTTACTCCATGGCTACACCTTC. Protein translation: CASSLAAELLLHGYTF.